This T cell receptor beta chain was retrieved from a study of T-cell memory formation after mild COVID-19. Germline V gene sequence: CDR1 LGHDT, CDR2 YNNKEL (reference sequence). The V end was cut by 1 base, the J end by 2 bases, with 9 bases between. The CDR3 is 14 amino acids. TCRdb itself ran the 5' RACE reads through MiXCR, one entry per CDR3 protein. The sample carries about 180,000 distinct CDR3 sequences, roughly 16% recorded once. This clonotype was sampled from an adult woman who had mild COVID-19 (a few samples of this study predate the infection). Cell type and time point are not known. The chain combines TRBV3-1 with TRBJ2-7, with D possibly matching TRBD2 (6 bases). The sample taken for sequencing was PBMCs or a T cell subset sorted from them (not recorded which). The CDR3 DNA is TGTGCCAGCAGCCAAGCGGGAGTGACCTACGAGCAGTACTTC. Encoded protein: CASSQAGVTYEQYF.